The entry below gives a single T cell receptor (beta chain) sequence along with its context. In this sample, this clone turned up a few times. Its antigen is currently not known. Base qualities are missing; no much larger clone stands one base away. The High Capacity cDNA Reverse Transcription Kit was used to reverse transcribe all of the isolated RNA, meaning that expressed TCRB transcripts were what got sequenced. Naive, central memory and regulatory T cell samples underwent deep immunoSEQ sequencing, averaging roughly 3.3 million total reads per sample. Sorted cells were lysed in RLT buffer and RNA was extracted with DNase-treated RNeasy Micro or Mini kits, depending on cell number. Each cell subset was processed on its own to prevent cross-contamination, while patient and healthy donor samples were processed together. Using the immunoSEQ multiplex PCR, TCRB sequences were amplified from cDNA into 87-bp fragments spanning the CDR3 region. Amplicons were sequenced on the Illumina HiSeq platform. Regarding the original processing steps: Synthetic template baselines were used to correct PCR bias computationally, reads within Hamming distance 2 were collapsed, and singletons that could not be merged were discarded. Reads were aligned to IMGT to assign V, D and J genes, CDR3 length, and insertions or deletions at six rearrangement sites. Within each subset, clonotype counts were normalized to the number of sorted cells before true diversity and Gini coefficients were calculated with the tcR R package. Repertoire sharing was quantified using the overlap coefficient calculated on TCRB nucleotide sequences. TCRdb took this table from immuneACCESS and kept in-frame rearrangements with V and J called. Such tables lack part of the clones; where checked against another copy, unresolved V genes explain under half of the gap, and the rest is unexplained. The DNA was the basis for D and trimming; V, J and clone size are from that table. This sample gives under 300,000 clones in total; 25% to 30% of them show up just once. Jointly, the top ten make up approximately 4% of the sample.

The CDR3 has 13 amino acids, counting the end cysteine and phenylalanine. The DNA shown is the 39-base CDR3, in frame from base 1. The germline V gene (reference sequence) gives CDR1 as LNHDA and CDR2 as SQIVND. The V and J ends are trimmed by 3 bases and 0 bases, leaving 5 bases between them. A single peripheral blood draw of approximately 0.11 L on average was collected from each donor into heparinised tubes. Using a panel that included CD45RO, CCR7, CD25, CD127, CD95 and CD27, naive, central memory, regulatory and stem cell-like memory CD4+ T cells were sorted on a BD FACSAria II. A purity above 95% was achieved for all sorted populations. Right away, PBMCs were isolated by Lymphoprep density gradient centrifugation and were stained directly, with no culture step. To minimize batch effects, samples were stained and sorted in pairs, one healthy donor with one patient per experiment. These data originate in a study of beta chain features in type 1 diabetes (dated by TCRdb to the late 2010s). A note on the overall study: Mean age, gender distribution, total cell number and subset yield did not differ between patients and healthy donors. The study compared the TCRB repertoires of sorted circulating CD4+ T cell subsets in recently diagnosed type 1 diabetes patients with those in matched healthy donors. Across all samples, fewer than 110,000,000 sorted cells were examined, and cell number per subset correlated strongly with RNA yield. Naive and central memory subsets were obtained from all 28 donors, but regulatory and stem cell-like memory subsets were isolated from only 8 patients and about 8 healthy donors.

General study outcomes and caveats: PCR may preferentially amplify shorter templates, but because patient and control samples were amplified and corrected together, any resulting skew would affect both groups equally. Naive, central memory and regulatory TCRB repertoires appeared to be more similar among patients than among healthy donors. Type 1 diabetes patients showed a moderate but significant shortening of TCRB CDR3 length in all four CD4+ subsets. Because the HLA sub-analyses included only small numbers of individuals, any influence of HLA type on TCRB rearrangement was left unresolved. At VDJ recombination sites, type 1 diabetes patients had fewer insertions and more deleted nucleotides, which implies abnormalities in thymic rearrangement. Because cDNA rather than genomic DNA was sequenced, highly expressing activated cells could have been over-represented, although no difference in activation and CD3 levels was found between groups.

The clonotype was recovered from a man between 25 and 39 years old in good health. The sequence joins TRBV19 to TRBJ1-1; the D gene is unclear. Input material: central memory CD4+ T cells from blood. The nucleotide sequence reads TGTGCCAGTAGTATTGGGGTGAACACTGAAGCTTTCTTT. Its amino acids are CASSIGVNTEAFF.